The 9 T cell receptor beta chains below all came from one sample that was sequenced in a study of OX40 agonist ivuxolimab in advanced cancers. The assay was immunoSEQ multiplex PCR, and TCRdb's table has in-frame clones only and misses some. The table has fewer than 85,000 clones, around nine tenths seen once. The material sequenced was CD4+ or CD8+ T cells sorted from blood, taken in a trial of the OX40 agonist ivuxolimab. The source is an adult with an advanced solid tumor such as melanoma, head and neck, liver or kidney cancer.

This chain uses TRBV5-1 with TRBJ2-2, with a tentative D call TRBD1 (6 bases). The CDR3 contains 15 residues. Per the germline V gene, CDR1 is SGHRS and CDR2 is YFSETQ. The germline V and J ends were trimmed by 7 bases and 0 bases, with 13 bases remaining between them. The CDR3 nucleotides read TGCGCCAGCTCTAAGGACAGAACGAACACCGGGGAGCTGTTTTTT. It yields the protein CASSKDRTNTGELFF.

This clone was picked up one time. J is TRBJ2-3 and V is TRBV7-2; D possibly corresponds to TRBD2 (7 bases). The V gene lost 3 bases and the J gene lost 5 bases, with 15 bases spanning the gap. The CDR3 covers 15 residues. From germline, CDR1 is SGHTA and CDR2 FQGNSA. CDR3 residues: CASSFWGGPEDTQYF. CDR3 nucleotides: TGTGCCAGCAGCTTCTGGGGGGGCCCAGAAGATACGCAGTATTTT.

This clone has only one observation. This chain links TRBV6-6 with TRBJ2-2, with D possibly TRBD1 on 5 matching bases. CDR3 length: 12 residues. Germline values: CDR1 MNHNY, CDR2 SVGAGI (reference sequence). V lost 7 bases to trimming and J lost 3 bases, with 6 bases between them. The CDR3 region is CASTGYTGELFF. The CDR3 nucleotides are TGTGCCAGCACAGGGTACACCGGGGAGCTGTTTTTT.

This chain joins TRBV4-2 and TRBJ1-1, with D possibly being TRBD1 (5 bases). Germline loops: CDR1 LGHNA, CDR2 YNFKEQ. The CDR3 loop spans 14 amino acids. Trimming removed 1 base at V and 7 bases at J, with 13 bases between. The DNA for the CDR3 is TGTGCCAGCAGCCAAGCTGGGGACGGAGTTGAAGCTTTCTTT. It encodes CASSQAGDGVEAFF.

This clone was picked up a small number of times. This chain joins TRBV5-4 and TRBJ2-5; a weak D match, TRBD2 (6 bases). Per germline, CDR1 SGHNT and CDR2 YYREEE (reference sequence). The CDR3 totals 16 residues. The V end lost 0 bases, the J end lost 5 bases, and 17 bases lay between the germline ends. As DNA, the CDR3 is TGTGCCAGCAGCTTGGGGGAGGTCGATAACGGGGAGACCCAGTACTTC. It translates to CASSLGEVDNGETQYF. Full variable domain (outside the CDR3, taken from reference TRBV5-4 and TRBJ2-5): ETGVTQSPTHLIKTRGQQVTLRCSSQSGHNTVSWYQQALGQGPQFIFQYYREEENGRGNFPPRFSGLQFPNYSSELNVNALELDDSALYLCASSLGEVDNGETQYFGPGTRLLVL.

The chain employs TRBV6-6 and TRBJ1-2, with a weak D call TRBD1 (5 bases). Germline CDR1 reads MNHNY; CDR2 reads SVGAGI (reference sequence). Trimming pared 4 bases from V and 8 bases from J, leaving 17 bases between. The length of the CDR3 is 14 residues. DNA of the CDR3: TGTGCCAGCAGTTCTACAGGAAGATCGGGCGGCTACACCTTC. Translated: CASSSTGRSGGYTF.

The chain combines TRBV7-9 with TRBJ2-1; D gene ambiguous. Germline-derived CDR1 and CDR2 are SEHNR and FQNEAQ (reference sequence). V was shortened by 3 bases and J by 8 bases, with 17 bases between the two germline ends. The CDR3 totals 15 residues. CDR3 in DNA: TGTGCCAGCAGCTTTTCATTTGTCTCAGCCGATGAGCAGTTCTTC. It codes for CASSFSFVSADEQFF. Full variable domain (remainder filled in from reference TRBV7-9 and TRBJ2-1): DTGVSQNPRHKITKRGQNVTFRCDPISEHNRLYWYRQTLGQGPEFLTYFQNEAQLEKSRLLSDRFSAERPKGSFSTLEIQRTEQGDSAMYLCASSFSFVSADEQFFGPGTRLTVL.

In its sample, this clone was seen a few times. Other DNA sequences in this sample translate to the same CDR3. The chain combines TRBV6-5 with TRBJ2-3; D perhaps matches TRBD2 (5 bases). Trimming took 2 bases from V and 0 from J, leaving 6 bases between them. This CDR3 is 14 amino acids long. CDR1 is MNHEY and CDR2 is SVGAGI in the germline V gene. The CDR3 here is CASSYGGSTDTQYF. CDR3 DNA: TGTGCCAGCAGTTACGGCGGGAGCACAGATACGCAGTATTTT.

The chain has TRBV5-6 and TRBJ1-6; 7 bases map to TRBD1. CDR3 length: 14 residues. V shed 4 bases, J shed 7 bases, and the junction held 5 bases outside the gene matches. Germline CDR1 and CDR2: SGHDT and YYEEEE. The CDR3 is CASSHRGRNSPLHF. The CDR3, as DNA: TGTGCCAGCAGCCACAGGGGTCGGAATTCACCCCTCCACTTT.